The 7 T cell receptor beta chains below were found in one sample sequenced in a study of blood T cell repertoires in COVID-19. Only in-frame clones appear in the TCRdb table, and some are missing; sequencing was by immunoSEQ multiplex PCR. Of tens of thousands of clones in the sample, about 79% were seen once. Material for sequencing was peripheral blood. The receptors here all came from a man in his sixties or seventies with acute or convalescent COVID-19.

The gene calls are TRBV12-5 and TRBJ2-3; 8 bases line up with TRBD1. Trimming at V came to 5 bases and at J to 3 bases, leaving 7 bases not matched to a gene. In germline, CDR1 is LGHNT, CDR2 FRNRAP. The CDR3 extends over 15 amino acids. CDR3 coding DNA: TGTGCTAGTGGTCCCGACAGGGGTTGGACAGATACGCAGTATTTT. Residues: CASGPDRGWTDTQYF.

This chain joins TRBV6-1 and TRBJ2-1, with 13 nucleotides matching TRBD2. V trimming: 2 bases; J trimming: 9 bases; junction bases outside the gene matches: 7. Per the germline V gene, CDR1 is MNHNS and CDR2 is SASEGT. The CDR3 loop spans 16 amino acids. The CDR3 DNA reads as TGTGCCAGCAGTGAACCGACTAGCGGGAGGTTAGGTGAGCAGTTCTTC. This sequence encodes CASSEPTSGRLGEQFF.

This chain joins TRBV10-3 and TRBJ1-1; 8 nucleotides agree with TRBD1. Trimming at V came to 11 bases and at J to 3 bases, leaving 8 bases not matched to a gene. This CDR3 is 13 amino acids long. The germline V gene has CDR1 ENHRY and CDR2 SYGVKD. The CDR3 spells CAVSGGLDTEAFF. Written as DNA, the CDR3 is TGTGCCGTTTCAGGGGGCTTGGACACTGAAGCTTTCTTT.

This clone was detected once. The chain has TRBV7-9 and TRBJ1-2, with unresolved D. Germline assignment: CDR1 SEHNR and CDR2 FQNEAQ (reference sequence). V was trimmed by 1 base and J by 13 bases, leaving 7 bases between them. The CDR3 is made up of 10 amino acids. The CDR3 protein is CASSLGALTF. The CDR3 coding sequence is TGTGCCAGCAGCTTAGGGGCGCTCACCTTC.

The chain joins TRBV5-1 to TRBJ2-5, with 9 bases that match TRBD2. Trimming cost V 5 bases and J 4 bases; bases outside gene matches: 9. The CDR3 sequence is 15 residues long. The germline V gene encodes CDR1 SGHRS and CDR2 YFSETQ. The CDR3 region has the DNA TGCGCCAGCAGTTTCCTAGCGGGAATGCGAGAGACCCAGTACTTC. Its translation is CASSFLAGMRETQYF.

The genes are TRBV11-2 and TRBJ1-1; no definite D call. CDR3 size: 12 residues. Between the trimmed V and J ends, which lost 2 bases and 3 bases, there was a span of 4 bases. Germline assignment: CDR1 SGHAT and CDR2 FQNNGV. CDR3 DNA sequence: TGTGCCAGCAGCTTACGAGACACTGAAGCTTTCTTT. Amino acid sequence: CASSLRDTEAFF. The entire variable domain, with the rest obtained from reference TRBV11-2 and TRBJ1-1, is as follows: EAGVAQSPRYKIIEKRQSVAFWCNPISGHATLYWYQQILGQGPKLLIQFQNNGVVDDSQLPKDRFSAERLKGVDSTLKIQPAKLEDSAVYLCASSLRDTEAFFGQGTRLTVV.

CDR3 bases: TGTGCCAGCAGCTCCACTTTCGCGGGAGCGGGCACCGGGGAGCTGTTTTTT. Its translation: CASSSTFAGAGTGELFF. V is TRBV7-3 and J is TRBJ2-2; 7 nucleotides align to TRBD2. The CDR3 is 17 residues long. Germline V gene data show CDR1 as SGHTA and CDR2 as FQGTGA. The V and J ends lost 4 bases and 4 bases, in that order; junction bases with no gene match: 12.